This T cell receptor beta chain was retrieved from a study of read filtering for tumor transcriptome and immune sequencing. The library was built from around 400 ng RNA with molecular barcoded adaptors for alpha/delta and beta/gamma chains. TCRdb itself ran the reads through MiXCR, one entry per CDR3 protein. The sample yields fewer than 25,000 distinct CDR3 sequences, about 20% seen once. This clonotype was observed many times. The CDR3 has 14 amino acids. V gave up 4 bases and J gave up 8 bases; unmatched junction bases: 8. Germline V lookup: CDR1 SGHNT, CDR2 YYREEE (reference sequence). The clonotype originates from a donor older than 35 with multiple myeloma. V and J are TRBV5-4 and TRBJ2-1, with 8 nucleotides matching TRBD1. Sample: a population of CD138-negative cells sorted from bone marrow. The CDR3 nucleotides are TGTGCCAGCAGCCACCGGGACAGGTCCCATGAGCAGTTCTTC. This sequence encodes CASSHRDRSHEQFF.